This T cell receptor beta chain was sequenced during a study of regulatory T cells in long-lasting Graves disease. Looking at the study overall: Under 3 months of antithyroid drugs had been taken by newly diagnosed Graves' patients.

V lost 5 bases to trimming and J lost 4 bases; unmatched junction nucleotides: 9. Germline CDR1 SGHRS, CDR2 YFSETQ. This CDR3 has 14 amino acids. Assembly of TCR beta libraries relied on iRepertoire HTBI primers together with Arm-PCR of CDR3 regions. Original processing methods: From all samples, identification returned 13 to 15 TRBJ and about 60 TRBV segments. TCRdb recomputed calls from the multiplex PCR reads with MiXCR, one row per CDR3 protein. These V and J calls originate from TCRdb's pipeline instead of the authors' own analysis. Of about 420,000 distinct CDR3 sequences listed, about 17% are singletons. Time point: newly diagnosed GD, antithyroid drugs for less than 3 months. PBMC-derived RNA was used for the TCR library. The data were also submitted as part of a second study, on T cells in Graves' hyperthyroidism and ophthalmopathy.

This material consisted of peripheral blood mononuclear cells (PBMCs), taken at new diagnosis, from a patient treated with antithyroid drugs. The origin of this receptor is a woman aged 18 to 35 with Graves disease. The chain couples TRBV5-1 to TRBJ2-7; 7 bases map to TRBD1. The CDR3 bases are TGCGCCAGCAGACCAGGGGGTCTGGGGTACGAGCAGTACTTC. It yields the protein CASRPGGLGYEQYF.